Following are 14 T cell receptor beta chains from one sample sequenced in a study of OX40 agonist ivuxolimab in advanced cancers. Library generation was performed with the immunoSEQ multiplex PCR assay. TCRdb's version of the immuneACCESS table is confined to in-frame rearrangements and falls short of the full clone set. An unresolved V gene accounts for under half of the shortfall where checked; the remainder is of unknown origin. This sample has 40,000 to 50,000 clones in its table, and approximately 88% of those were observed once. 50% to 60% of the sample rests with the top ten. Here the sequenced sample was CD4+ or CD8+ T cells sorted from blood, taken in a trial of the OX40 agonist ivuxolimab. Source of these receptors: an adult with an advanced solid tumor such as melanoma, head and neck, liver or kidney cancer.

Note on this clone: Because the CDR3's place on the DNA is in doubt, the DNA is left out and the CDR3 is given as listed by TCRdb. The CDR3 region is CAWGVGTSGLYF. The chain joins TRBV30 to TRBJ2-4; the tabulated D call, TRBD2, remains unverified against the DNA. Both ends counted, the CDR3 spans 12 residues. Germline V gives CDR1 GTSNPN, CDR2 SVGIG (reference sequence).

The chain combines TRBV9 with TRBJ2-3; D may be TRBD1 or TRBD2 (5 bases each). The ends were cut back, 0 bases at V and 1 base at J, with 9 bases in the middle. The germline CDR1 and CDR2 sequences are SGDLS and YYNGEE. The CDR3 is 15 residues long. DNA of the CDR3: TGTGCCAGCAGCGTAGGGGTGGGGGGCACAGATACGCAGTATTTT. This gives the protein CASSVGVGGTDTQYF.

The rearrangement links TRBV19 to TRBJ1-1; perhaps TRBD1 as D (5 bases). Trimming cost V 8 bases and J 11 bases, with 24 bases left between them. CDR1 is LNHDA and CDR2 is SQIVND in the germline V gene (reference sequence). This CDR3 has 14 amino acids. The CDR3 sequence: CASALGGTDVEAFF. In DNA form, the CDR3 reads TGTGCCAGTGCCTTGGGAGGGACCGACGTAGAGGCTTTCTTT.

The chain joins TRBV19 to TRBJ1-3, with 9 bases lining up with TRBD1. The CDR3 contains 13 residues. V lost 8 bases to trimming and J lost 2 bases; unmatched junction nucleotides: 1. Germline-derived CDR1 and CDR2 are LNHDA and SQIVND (reference sequence). The CDR3 sequence: CASGDRAGNTIYF. The CDR3, as DNA: TGTGCCAGTGGGGACAGGGCTGGAAACACCATATATTTT.

The J gene is TRBJ1-1, the V gene TRBV5-1; unclear D gene. The V gene's germline CDR1 is SGHRS and CDR2 YFSETQ. CDR3 size: 13 residues. The V end was cut by 5 bases, the J end by 2 bases, with 10 bases between. DNA for the CDR3: TGCGCCAGCAGGGGCGGGGTAAACACTGAAGCTTTCTTT. This encodes CASRGGVNTEAFF. Combining the CDR3 with reference TRBV5-1 and TRBJ1-1 gives the whole variable domain KAGVTQTPRYLIKTRGQQVTLSCSPISGHRSVSWYQQTPGQGLQFLFEYFSETQRNKGNFPGRFSGRQFSNSRSEMNVSTLELGDSALYLCASRGGVNTEAFFGQGTRLTVV.

The CDR3 sequence: CASRFGTLVNTEAFF. The CDR3, as DNA: TGTGCCAGTAGATTCGGGACACTAGTGAACACTGAAGCTTTCTTT. The rearrangement links TRBV19 to TRBJ1-1; tentative D call: TRBD1 (6 bases). CDR1 LNHDA and CDR2 SQIVND come from the germline V gene (reference sequence). The V gene lost 6 bases and the J gene lost 0 bases, with 14 bases spanning the gap. The CDR3 is made up of 15 amino acids.

The chain carries TRBV9 and TRBJ1-6; a possible D gene is TRBD1 (6 bases). The CDR3 covers 15 residues. Trimming cost V 3 bases and J 10 bases, with 17 bases left between them. The germline gives CDR1 SGDLS, CDR2 YYNGEE. The CDR3 nucleotides are TGTGCCAGCAGCGGCCTGGACAGAGCAGGGTCACCCCTCCACTTT. Residues: CASSGLDRAGSPLHF.

V gene TRBV13 combines with J gene TRBJ2-1; weak D call: TRBD2 (6 bases). Germline CDR1 is PRHDT and CDR2 is FYEKMQ (reference sequence). The CDR3 consists of 15 residues. The ends were cut back, 8 bases at V and 0 bases at J, with 14 bases in the middle. The CDR3 protein is CASVSGSSSYNEQFF. DNA of the CDR3: TGTGCCAGCGTTAGCGGATCTAGCTCCTACAATGAGCAGTTCTTC. The full variable domain, in which reference TRBV13 and TRBJ2-1 provide the parts outside the CDR3, is AAGVIQSPRHLIKEKRETATLKCYPIPRHDTVYWYQQGPGQDPQFLISFYEKMQSDKGSIPDRFSAQQFSDYHSELNMSSLELGDSALYFCASVSGSSSYNEQFFGPGTRLTVL.

The CDR3 loop is CASSFSQGGTEAFF. CDR3 DNA: TGTGCCAGCAGTTTTTCACAGGGGGGTACTGAAGCTTTCTTT. The chain is built from TRBV27 and TRBJ1-1; 8 bases are a match to TRBD1. V shed 3 bases and J 5 bases; nucleotides not matched to a gene: 5. CDR1 is MNHEY and CDR2 is SMNVEV in the germline V gene (reference sequence). This CDR3 spans 14 amino acids.

The chain carries TRBV10-3 and TRBJ2-5; 11 bases are shared with TRBD2. The CDR3 has 17 residues. The J segment lost 4 bases and the V segment lost 0 bases, leaving 7 bases of the junction unmatched. In germline, CDR1 is ENHRY, CDR2 SYGVKD. In DNA, the CDR3 is TGTGCCATCAGTGAGTCCTCCCTAGCGGGGGGCGGAGAGACCCAGTACTTC. Translation: CAISESSLAGGGETQYF.

CDR3 nucleotide sequence: TGCAGCGTTGAAGCGAGCGGGGGCGATACGCAGTATTTT. It encodes CSVEASGGDTQYF. This sequence joins TRBV29-1 and TRBJ2-3, with 8 nucleotides matching TRBD2. Germline V CDR1 and CDR2: SQVTM, ANQGSEA. This CDR3 contains 13 residues. V trimming: 1 base; J trimming: 6 bases; junction bases outside the gene matches: 3.

V usage is TRBV11-3 and J usage is TRBJ2-7; D not resolved. The CDR3 is 11 residues long. Deletions cut 5 bases from V and 4 bases from J, with 6 bases between. Germline CDR1 and CDR2: SGHNT and YENEEA. The CDR3 protein is CASSEEYEQYF. Here the CDR3 DNA reads TGTGCCAGCAGCGAGGAGTACGAGCAGTACTTC.

The V gene is TRBV7-2, the J gene TRBJ2-1, with 7 bases matching TRBD1. Germline V gene sequence: CDR1 SGHTA, CDR2 FQGNSA. This CDR3 region has 15 residues. The junction had 3 bases not matched to a gene; V was cut back by 4 bases and J by 0 bases. The CDR3 DNA sequence: TGTGCCAGCAGCTCCGACAGGGACTCCTACAATGAGCAGTTCTTC. This encodes CASSSDRDSYNEQFF.

This rearrangement joins TRBV19 to TRBJ1-2; possibly TRBD1 for D (5 bases). CDR1 is LNHDA and CDR2 is SQIVND in the germline V gene (reference sequence). V lost 6 bases and J lost 4, with 15 bases in between. The CDR3 consists of 14 residues. DNA for the CDR3: TGTGCCAGTAGGGAGGACATGACGATCTATGGCTACACCTTC. Translated: CASREDMTIYGYTF.